These 28 T cell receptor beta chains were all obtained from the same sample, sequenced in a study of cytomegalovirus exposure and HLA in healthy donors. Some clones are missing from TCRdb's copy, which holds only in-frame ones; the method was immunoSEQ multiplex PCR. The repertoire has over 150,000 clones, roughly 89% of them found once; the top ten carry 3% to 3.5%. Sequences were obtained from PBMCs. The source is a young woman in good health and CMV-seropositive.

The rearrangement links TRBV10-2 to TRBJ2-3, with 9 bases fitting TRBD2. The V gene end was trimmed by 4 bases and the J gene end by 3 bases; junction bases not matched to a gene: 11. The CDR3 length is 17 residues. Germline CDR1 is WSHSY and CDR2 is SAAADI. The CDR3 loop is CASSGRRGGRITDTQYF. CDR3 coding DNA: TGCGCCAGCAGTGGAAGGCGGGGGGGCCGTATAACAGATACGCAGTATTTT.

This clone was counted a single time. V gene TRBV7-3 combines with J gene TRBJ2-6; tentative D call: TRBD2 (6 bases). Germline assignment: CDR1 SGHTA and CDR2 FQGTGA. The CDR3 runs 15 residues. V lost 2 bases and J lost 4, with 9 bases in between. CDR3 bases: TGTGCCAGCAGCTTAGGAGGGGTAGGGGCCAACGTCCTGACTTTC. Amino acids: CASSLGGVGANVLTF.

J is TRBJ1-6 and V is TRBV11-2, with 9 bases aligning to TRBD1. V was clipped by 7 bases and J by 6 bases; unmatched bases: 7. Germline CDR1 SGHAT, CDR2 FQNNGV. CDR3 size: 15 residues. The CDR3 DNA reads TGTGCCAGCACGCGCGGGACAGGGCTTAATTCACCCCTCCACTTT. Its translation is CASTRGTGLNSPLHF.

This chain connects TRBV4-1 to TRBJ2-3; the match to TRBD2 covers 9 bases. Losses at the gene ends were 1 base for V and 5 bases for J; bases not matched to a gene: 13. Germline CDR1 is MGHRA and CDR2 is YSYEKL. This CDR3 has 18 amino acids. CDR3 sequence (DNA): TGCGCCAGCAGCCAAGGGTTCGTTGCGGGGGGGCGCGGAGATACGCAGTATTTT. This gives the protein CASSQGFVAGGRGDTQYF.

This rearrangement joins TRBV19 to TRBJ1-5; 9 bases are shared with TRBD1. The CDR3 sequence is 15 residues long. With 4 bases clipped from V and 3 bases from J, the junction kept 4 bases outside the gene matches. The V gene's germline CDR1 is LNHDA and CDR2 SQIVND (reference sequence). The chain's CDR3 is CASSTDRGNNQPQHF. The CDR3 DNA sequence: TGTGCCAGTAGTACGGACAGGGGAAACAATCAGCCCCAGCATTTT. The full variable domain, its missing parts supplied by reference TRBV19 and TRBJ1-5, is DGGITQSPKYLFRKEGQNVTLSCEQNLNHDAMYWYRQDPGQGLRLIYYSQIVNDFQKGDIAEGYSVSREKKESFPLTVTSAQKNPTAFYLCASSTDRGNNQPQHFGDGTRLSIL.

V and J are TRBV23-1 and TRBJ1-2, with D perhaps TRBD1 (6 bases). TRBV23-1 qualifies as an ORF whose function is uncertain. CDR3 length: 14 residues. V was shortened by 0 bases and J by 5 bases, with 10 bases between the two germline ends. The CDR3 sequence is CASSQSLTGYGYTF. The CDR3 DNA is TGCGCCAGCAGTCAATCGCTGACAGGTTATGGCTACACCTTC.

As DNA, the CDR3 is TGCGCCAGCAGCCAAGAAGGATTCCGCCGACTAGCGGGGGTGAACACCGGGGAGCTGTTTTTT. Translated: CASSQEGFRRLAGVNTGELFF. The gene calls are TRBV4-1 and TRBJ2-2; 12 bases match TRBD2. Germline V lookup: CDR1 MGHRA, CDR2 YSYEKL. V gave up 0 bases and J gave up 1 base; unmatched junction bases: 12. There are 21 residues in the CDR3.

This chain joins TRBV7-6 and TRBJ2-1; 7 bases match TRBD1. CDR1 and CDR2 (germline): SGHVS, FNYEAQ. The CDR3 totals 12 residues. V trimming: 4 bases; J trimming: 8 bases; junction bases outside the gene matches: 2. CDR3: CASSYRGHEQFF. In DNA, the CDR3 is TGTGCCAGCAGCTACAGGGGCCATGAGCAGTTCTTC. Full variable domain (outside the CDR3, taken from reference TRBV7-6 and TRBJ2-1): GAGVSQSPRYKVTKRGQDVALRCDPISGHVSLYWYRQALGQGPEFLTYFNYEAQQDKSGLPNDRFSAERPEGSISTLTIQRTEQRDSAMYRCASSYRGHEQFFGPGTRLTVL.

V usage is TRBV10-3 and J usage is TRBJ2-1; D might be TRBD2 (6 bases). The CDR3 extends over 14 amino acids. Trimming shortened V by 5 bases and J by 2 bases, and 10 bases separated the two germline ends. Germline assignment: CDR1 ENHRY and CDR2 SYGVKD. The CDR3 sequence: CAISKEGPYNEQFF. The DNA for the CDR3 is TGTGCCATCAGTAAGGAGGGGCCCTACAATGAGCAGTTCTTC.

The V and J genes are TRBV4-3 and TRBJ2-7; 10 bases fit TRBD2. The V gene's germline CDR1 is LGHNA and CDR2 YSLEER. The CDR3 has 20 amino acids. Trimming cost V 4 bases and J 2 bases; bases outside gene matches: 20. CDR3 nucleotide sequence: TGCGCCAGCAGCCCCCCTAACGGCGACAGGACTAGCGGTTATACCTACGAGCAGTACTTC. Its protein is CASSPPNGDRTSGYTYEQYF.

The gene calls are TRBV19 and TRBJ1-3, with D uncertain. This CDR3 contains 15 residues. Germline CDR1 LNHDA, CDR2 SQIVND (reference sequence). Trimming left V 1 base short and J 0 bases short, with 7 bases between. CDR3 protein: CASSIGASSGNTIYF. CDR3 DNA: TGTGCCAGTAGTATAGGGGCCAGCTCTGGAAACACCATATATTTT.

The chain combines TRBV5-1 with TRBJ2-7; TRBD2 is a possible D gene (5 bases). The length of the CDR3 is 15 residues. Trimming stripped 2 bases from V and 2 bases from J, with 14 bases between. Germline values: CDR1 SGHRS, CDR2 YFSETQ. The CDR3 coding sequence is TGCGCCAGCAGCTTTCGGACTGGCCCACCCTACGAGCAGTACTTC. It encodes CASSFRTGPPYEQYF.

The sample holds a few counts of this clone. The chain recombines TRBV14 with TRBJ1-2; tentative D call: TRBD1 (5 bases). This CDR3 has 12 amino acids. Germline V gene data show CDR1 as SGHDN and CDR2 as FVKESK. V was trimmed by 4 bases and J by 4 bases, leaving 7 bases between them. The DNA of the CDR3 is TGTGCCAGCAGCCGACAGAGCTATGGCTACACCTTC. It codes for CASSRQSYGYTF. The whole variable domain, remainder taken from reference TRBV14 and TRBJ1-2, is EAGVTQFPSHSVIEKGQTVTLRCDPISGHDNLYWYRRVMGKEIKFLLHFVKESKQDESGMPNNRFLAERTGGTYSTLKVQPAELEDSGVYFCASSRQSYGYTFGSGTRLTVV.

The chain links TRBV5-1 to TRBJ2-1, with 14 bases that match TRBD2. The CDR3 consists of 15 residues. The ends lost 5 bases at V and 5 bases at J; junction bases unmatched: 3. Germline lookup yields CDR1 SGHRS and CDR2 YFSETQ. The CDR3 sequence is CASRWTSGGNNEQFF. The CDR3, as DNA: TGCGCCAGCAGATGGACTAGCGGGGGGAACAATGAGCAGTTCTTC.

The chain is built from TRBV7-2 and TRBJ2-3; 7 bases map to TRBD2. V shed 6 bases and J 2 bases; nucleotides not matched to a gene: 8. CDR1 and CDR2 (germline): SGHTA, FQGNSA. The length of the CDR3 is 15 residues. CDR3 sequence reads: CASRPSGAPTDTQYF. Written as DNA, the CDR3 is TGTGCCAGCAGACCAAGCGGGGCCCCCACAGATACGCAGTATTTT. The full variable domain, with the rest looked up from reference TRBV7-2 and TRBJ2-3, is GAGVSQSPSNKVTEKGKDVELRCDPISGHTALYWYRQSLGQGLEFLIYFQGNSAPDKSGLPSDRFSAERTGGSVSTLTIQRTQQEDSAVYLCASRPSGAPTDTQYFGPGTRLTVL.

V usage is TRBV7-2 and J usage is TRBJ2-3, with 9 nucleotides matching TRBD2. The CDR3 length is 16 residues. Germline loops: CDR1 SGHTA, CDR2 FQGNSA. After removal of 6 bases from V and 7 bases from J, the junction contained 14 bases not matched to a gene. The CDR3 DNA reads TGTGCCAGCAGGCGGCGGGAGGGGGCGGCGGCGTATACGCAGTATTTT. It specifies CASRRREGAAAYTQYF.

There are a few counts of this clone. The chain links TRBV28 to TRBJ2-7; D unclear. In germline, CDR1 is MDHEN, CDR2 SYDVKM. CDR3 size: 12 residues. V was pared by 3 bases and J by 9 bases, with 12 bases between. DNA for the CDR3: TGTGCCAGCAGTTTTGTCAGCGCTGCGCAGTACTTC. Amino acids: CASSFVSAAQYF.

The chain links TRBV27 to TRBJ2-1; D not certain. The CDR3 runs 14 residues. Germline V CDR1 and CDR2: MNHEY, SMNVEV (reference sequence). The V gene lost 4 bases and the J gene lost 6 bases, with 13 bases spanning the gap. CDR3 bases: TGTGCCAGCAGTTCCGGAGTCAGTTCCAATGAGCAGTTCTTC. Translating gives CASSSGVSSNEQFF.

The chain links TRBV11-2 to TRBJ1-2, with 8 bases that match TRBD1. V gave up 1 base and J gave up 4 bases; unmatched junction bases: 5. Germline V gene lookup returns CDR1 SGHAT and CDR2 FQNNGV. The CDR3 spans 15 residues. The CDR3 bases are TGTGCCAGCAGCTTAGCCCAGGGGGCAGGCTATGGCTACACCTTC. Its translation: CASSLAQGAGYGYTF.

V usage is TRBV2 and J usage is TRBJ2-1, with 8 bases lining up with TRBD2. V trimming: 1 base; J trimming: 4 bases; junction bases outside the gene matches: 18. Germline CDR1 SNHLY, CDR2 FYNNEI. The length of the CDR3 is 20 residues. CDR3 sequence (DNA): TGTGCCAGCAGTGAAGACTCTCGGCACGGGGGGGCAAGACCGTACAATGAGCAGTTCTTC. Protein: CASSEDSRHGGARPYNEQFF.

This chain connects TRBV19 to TRBJ1-2; TRBD1 is a possible D gene (6 bases). CDR1 and CDR2 (germline): LNHDA, SQIVND (reference sequence). CDR3 size: 13 residues. The V and J ends lost 6 bases and 0 bases respectively, with 8 bases between them. The CDR3 region has the DNA TGTGCCAGTAGAACAGGGACTAACTATGGCTACACCTTC. Translated, it gives CASRTGTNYGYTF.

The CDR3 loop is CASSPGGAQETQYF. For the CDR3, the DNA is TGTGCCAGCAGCCCCGGGGGGGCGCAAGAGACCCAGTACTTC. The V call is TRBV6-6, the J call TRBJ2-5, with 8 bases fitting TRBD2. CDR1 MNHNY and CDR2 SVGAGI come from the germline V gene (reference sequence). The trim removed 6 bases at V and 2 bases at J, leaving 5 bases unmatched. The CDR3 runs to 14 residues.

The chain combines TRBV2 with TRBJ2-3, with D possibly TRBD2 on 7 matching bases. Germline V gene lookup returns CDR1 SNHLY and CDR2 FYNNEI. The CDR3 loop spans 15 amino acids. Deletions cut 2 bases from V and 6 bases from J, with 15 bases between. For the CDR3, the DNA is TGTGCCAGCAGTGAAAGATTGGGGGGGGCCGATACGCAGTATTTT. As protein: CASSERLGGADTQYF.

CDR3 region: CASSSDGTSGYNEQFF. CDR3 nucleotide sequence: TGTGCCAGCAGCTCCGACGGGACTAGCGGCTACAATGAGCAGTTCTTC. This chain uses TRBV11-2 with TRBJ2-1, with TRBD2 matching 11 bases. This CDR3 region has 16 residues. CDR1 SGHAT and CDR2 FQNNGV come from the germline V gene. The V and J ends lost 4 bases and 3 bases, in that order; junction bases with no gene match: 5.

The chain is built from TRBV5-1 and TRBJ2-1; TRBD1 matches 7 bases. The CDR3 spans 18 residues. Germline values: CDR1 SGHRS, CDR2 YFSETQ. Losses at the gene ends were 4 bases for V and 0 bases for J; bases not matched to a gene: 13. CDR3 sequence reads: CASSVLGQTLSSYNEQFF. The CDR3 coding sequence is TGCGCCAGCAGCGTCTTGGGACAGACCTTAAGCTCCTACAATGAGCAGTTCTTC.

The chain employs TRBV18 and TRBJ2-5, with 8 bases identical to TRBD2. CDR1 KGHSH and CDR2 LQKENI come from the germline V gene. CDR3 length equals 16 residues. The junction had 9 bases not matched to a gene; V was cut back by 6 bases and J by 0 bases. Written as DNA, the CDR3 is TGTGCCAGCTCCTACAAAGTGGGACTAGACCAAGAGACCCAGTACTTC. Translation: CASSYKVGLDQETQYF.

The CDR3 nucleotides read TGTGCCAGCAGTACCTCGAACCGAGGTCGGGGGAGGCTTCGGGAGACCCAGTACTTC. It specifies CASSTSNRGRGRLRETQYF. V gene TRBV28 combines with J gene TRBJ2-5, with D perhaps matching TRBD2 (6 bases). CDR1 MDHEN and CDR2 SYDVKM come from the germline V gene. Trimming removed 5 bases at V and 5 bases at J, with 30 bases between. CDR3 size: 19 residues.

V gene TRBV13 combines with J gene TRBJ2-5; TRBD2 is a possible D gene (6 bases). This CDR3 is 15 amino acids long. V was trimmed by 3 bases and J by 1 base, leaving 12 bases between them. Germline V gene sequence: CDR1 PRHDT, CDR2 FYEKMQ (reference sequence). The CDR3 reads CASSLGGGTQETQYF. In nucleotides, the CDR3 is TGTGCCAGCAGCTTGGGTGGCGGGACCCAAGAGACCCAGTACTTC.